This T cell receptor beta chain was captured in a study of T-cell memory formation after mild COVID-19. Study-wide background: Each donor largely had its own TCR clusters. Study-wide points: Pre-infection memory carried some responding clones, suggesting that cross-reactive memory joined.

TCRdb ran MiXCR on the 5' RACE reads and lists one entry per CDR3 protein. Of about 110,000 distinct CDR3 sequences listed, over 15% are singletons. Germline CDR1 reads SGDLS; CDR2 reads YYNGEE. V was pared by 0 bases and J by 8 bases, with 7 bases of the junction left unmatched. The CDR3 loop spans 16 amino acids. This clonotype has more than one count but fewer than ten. Antigen: not known. V gene TRBV9 combines with J gene TRBJ2-1; 11 bases align to TRBD2. The sample comprised PBMCs or a T cell subset sorted from them (not recorded which). This clonotype originated in an adult woman who had mild COVID-19 (a few samples of this study predate the infection). Cell type and time point are not known. The CDR3, as DNA: TGTGCCAGCAGCGTAGATAGCGGGAGGGCCGCGCATGAGCAGTTCTTC. As protein: CASSVDSGRAAHEQFF.